The clone carrying this T cell receptor (beta chain) has a single count. The CDR3 loop spans 12 amino acids. The V end lost 8 bases, the J end lost 2 bases, and 9 bases lay between the germline ends. From germline, CDR1 is MNHEY and CDR2 SMNVEV (reference sequence). The data were produced by immunoSEQ multiplex PCR, yet TCRdb's version contains in-frame clones alone and is incomplete. The sample has around 94,000 clones; 93% are singletons. The data were obtained in a study of control samples from healthy donors and cancer patients. The receptor was isolated from a woman in her 30s in good health. V gene TRBV27 combines with J gene TRBJ2-5, with D perhaps TRBD2 (5 bases). The sample consisted of blood. The CDR3 region has the DNA TGTGCCAGCGGGCGGGCACAAGAGACCCAGTACTTC. Translated, it gives CASGRAQETQYF.